This paragraph covers one T cell receptor beta chain sequence. This clonotype was seen at least ten times. Its recognized antigen is unknown. Base qualities are missing; no much larger clone stands one base away. These data belong to a study of human T cells and chemical hapten exposure (dated by TCRdb to about 2021). For the study in its entirety: For sensitization, 2% DPC in acetone was applied to an approximately 2 cm by approximately 2 cm area of upper inner arm skin. Patients additionally received weekly therapeutic DPC doses to the scalp throughout the approximately 25-week study period. Patch testing on the upper back used Finn chambers containing 0.01% DPC, with scoring done after 6 days according to International Contact Dermatitis Research Group standards. The patient cohort, mostly female, included alopecia areata with under or over 50% scalp involvement, alopecia totalis and alopecia universalis. The libraries were sequenced as a pool, and the TCR yield per sample differed mostly because of small variations in library volumes within the pool. The study tracked peripheral blood TCR repertoire changes in vivo during primary and secondary sensitization to the hapten diphenylcyclopropenone (DPC) in alopecia patients. Patient blood was sampled pre-sensitization (week 0) and at 2, 6 and about 24 weeks after DPC sensitization. For TCR sequencing, blood came from about 29 alopecia patients at anywhere from one to four time points (pre-sensitization, 2, 6 and 24 weeks). Overall study outcomes, separate from this receptor: Significantly more large CDR3 similarity clusters were formed by expanded TCRs than by pre-sensitization or healthy control sets, consistent with antigen-driven responses. Repeated subsampling changed both the strength of the expansion versus patch-test correlation and the threshold at which that correlation became significant. Because every patient had alopecia, a presumed autoimmune disease, the patients' immune response might differ from that of healthy individuals. The number of PT1 expanded TCRs positively correlated with patch test score, significant at thresholds 8, 16 and 32 but not 4. DPC sensitization did not change the number of TCRs with a frequency above 1 in 1000, and there was no evidence of changes in global repertoire structure.

The receptor library was made with RACE. These reads were obtained on a NextSeq 500. During library preparation, unique molecular identifiers were attached to individual cDNA molecules so that TCRs could be counted quantitatively and reproducibly. From each blood RNA sample, both TCR alpha and TCR beta chains were sequenced. As for the authors' bioinformatics: The median number of TCRs per sample was around 100,000, ranging from 23,224 to 690,600. The Decombinator software suite was used to annotate V, J and CDR3 in the TCR reads. For PS versus PT1 abundance plots, all samples were subsampled to the same number of TCRs (28,000). TCRs were defined as expanded if absent before sensitization and observed at least eight times at the 2-week time point. TCRdb reprocessed the public reads (quality trimming at Q25 with fastp, clone calling with MiXCR) and kept in-frame beta chains. A single entry per CDR3 protein holds the most common genes and DNA from its merged rows. V and J calls and clone size were set by TCRdb, not the authors. In all, the sample holds 85,000 to 130,000 distinct CDR3 sequences, and roughly 12% of those were seen once. Over 1.5% of the sample comes from the top ten.

The trim is 5 bases for V and 6 bases for J, with a gap of 20 bases between the germline ends. From the germline V gene, CDR1 is SQVTM and CDR2 is ANQGSEA. The CDR3 numbers 15 residues from cysteine through phenylalanine. Only CDR3 DNA remains: 45 bases, in frame from the first base. Explained via the paper, the time point label denotes: pre-sensitization, week 0. The intended sense of this specimen's treatment or condition label: therapeutic diphenylcyclopropenone sensitization with weekly scalp DPC. Blood at each patch-test visit was drawn before the patch test was applied. Eligible patients were aged 18 to 70, diagnosed with alopecia, deemed suitable for DPC therapy, and excluded if pregnant. Unfractionated whole blood was collected in Tempus Blood RNA tubes, and total RNA was extracted from that blood.

The sequence came from a woman in her forties or fifties with alopecia areata. Some clones in this sample may be carry-over from other donors' samples. The sequence joins TRBV29-1 to TRBJ1-5; a weak D assignment points to TRBD1 (6 bases agree). Here the sequenced sample was whole blood, taken in connection with sensitization to the hapten diphenylcyclopropenone (DPC). The CDR3 sequence is CSVSLGARSGQPQHF. The DNA sequence is TGCAGCGTTTCTTTGGGGGCGCGGAGTGGTCAGCCCCAGCATTTT.